The 21 T cell receptor beta chains below come from one sample, sequenced in a study of cytomegalovirus exposure and HLA in healthy donors. PCR involved 60 Vbeta and 13 Jbeta primers. TCRdb's copy holds only in-frame clones and misses some; the assay was immunoSEQ multiplex PCR. The profile shows some 180,000 clones, about an eighth of them singletons. Sequenced input: PBMCs. The receptors were gathered from a man over 45 in good health and CMV-seropositive.

The J gene is TRBJ1-2, the V gene TRBV15, with TRBD1 matching 8 bases. CDR1 is LNHNV and CDR2 is YYDKDF in the germline V gene (reference sequence). The V and J ends lost 0 bases and 7 bases, in that order; junction bases with no gene match: 7. The CDR3 spans 15 residues. CDR3 nucleotide sequence: TGTGCCACCAGCAGAGAGGACAGGGTATTGGGTGGCTACACCTTC. Its translation is CATSREDRVLGGYTF.

The V and J genes are TRBV7-9 and TRBJ1-1; 7 bases are a match to TRBD1. The CDR3 runs 15 residues. The J segment lost 6 bases and the V segment lost 6 bases, leaving 13 bases of the junction unmatched. Germline assignment: CDR1 SEHNR and CDR2 FQNEAQ (reference sequence). Here the CDR3 DNA reads TGTGCCAGCAGGCATAGGGGGCGGAGGGACGCTGAAGCTTTCTTT. Its translation is CASRHRGRRDAEAFF.

This clone occurred a few times. The gene calls are TRBV28 and TRBJ1-5, with unresolved D. Germline CDR1 is MDHEN and CDR2 is SYDVKM. V was trimmed by 7 bases and J by 1 base, leaving 14 bases between them. This CDR3 has 15 residues. This CDR3 reads CASNPGEASNQPQHF. CDR3 in DNA: TGTGCCAGCAATCCGGGTGAGGCGAGCAATCAGCCCCAGCATTTT.

The chain recombines TRBV9 with TRBJ2-5; the match to TRBD2 covers 10 bases. After removal of 4 bases from V and 1 base from J, the junction contained 7 bases not matched to a gene. Per the germline V gene, CDR1 is SGDLS and CDR2 is YYNGEE. CDR3 size: 16 residues. CDR3 coding DNA: TGTGCCAGCAGCCGTCCTAGCGGGGGTGCCCAAGAGACCCAGTACTTC. Amino acid sequence: CASSRPSGGAQETQYF.

The chain couples TRBV4-1 to TRBJ2-5, with 9 bases matching TRBD1. With V trimmed by 3 bases and J by 6 bases, 17 bases remained unmatched. CDR1 MGHRA and CDR2 YSYEKL come from the germline V gene. The CDR3 has 18 amino acids. CDR3 in amino acids: CASSHEFWSGTGRKTQYF. CDR3 coding DNA: TGCGCCAGCAGCCATGAGTTTTGGTCCGGGACAGGGAGGAAGACCCAGTACTTC.

This chain links TRBV6-6 with TRBJ2-5; possibly TRBD2 for D (6 bases). Germline lookup yields CDR1 MNHNY and CDR2 SVGAGI (reference sequence). The CDR3 has 13 residues. Trimming pared 5 bases from V and 4 bases from J, leaving 11 bases between. CDR3 bases: TGTGCCAGCAGTCCGGGACTTCTAGAGACCCAGTACTTC. Encoded protein: CASSPGLLETQYF.

This clone has only a few counts. The genes are TRBV25-1 and TRBJ1-1; D may be TRBD1 (5 bases). V was pared by 7 bases and J by 11 bases, with 23 bases between. CDR1 is MGHDK, CDR2 SYGVNS, per germline. The CDR3 length is 14 residues. CDR3 nucleotides: TGTGCCAGCATCTCGGCAGGGATAAACACTGCGGCTTTCTTT. This gives the protein CASISAGINTAAFF.

This clone was seen a handful of times. The chain recombines TRBV5-1 with TRBJ1-1, with a weak D call TRBD1 (6 bases). This CDR3 has 13 amino acids. Germline CDR1 SGHRS, CDR2 YFSETQ. Trimming left V 3 bases short and J 4 bases short, with 10 bases between. CDR3 DNA: TGCGCCAGCAGCTCCCAGGGGACCACTGAAGCTTTCTTT. It translates to CASSSQGTTEAFF.

This clone has only a few counts. V usage is TRBV11-2 and J usage is TRBJ2-5; TRBD1 matches at 9 bases. CDR3 size: 15 residues. J was trimmed by 1 base and V by 2 bases; bases with no gene match: 2. Germline loops: CDR1 SGHAT, CDR2 FQNNGV. This CDR3 is CASSLNRGPQETQYF. The CDR3 nucleotides are TGTGCCAGCAGCTTAAACAGGGGGCCCCAAGAGACCCAGTACTTC.

This clone has just a few counts. This rearrangement joins TRBV5-1 to TRBJ1-2; no clear D gene. Trimming removed 5 bases at V and 0 bases at J, with 14 bases between. The CDR3 runs to 15 residues. From germline, CDR1 is SGHRS and CDR2 YFSETQ. This CDR3 reads CASRFMTYSNYGYTF. The DNA of the CDR3 is TGCGCCAGCAGGTTTATGACTTACTCTAACTATGGCTACACCTTC.

This chain links TRBV30 with TRBJ1-6, with D perhaps matching TRBD1 (5 bases). CDR1 GTSNPN and CDR2 SVGIG come from the germline V gene (reference sequence). Trimming left V 1 base short and J 4 bases short, with 8 bases between. The CDR3 is 14 amino acids. CDR3 protein: CAWSADKYNSPLHF. Written as DNA, the CDR3 is TGTGCCTGGAGTGCGGACAAATATAATTCACCCCTCCACTTT.

The chain recombines TRBV29-1 with TRBJ1-2, with 7 bases that match TRBD1. CDR3 length: 15 residues. Germline V gene sequence: CDR1 SQVTM, CDR2 ANQGSEA. J lost 0 bases, V lost 8 bases, and 12 bases had no gene match. CDR3 in DNA: TGCAGCTTCCGAACGCAGGGGGTAGCTAACTATGGCTACACCTTC. Protein sequence: CSFRTQGVANYGYTF.

The genes are TRBV10-3 and TRBJ2-7; 12 positions agree with TRBD1. The germline CDR1 and CDR2 sequences are ENHRY and SYGVKD. With 4 bases clipped from V and 3 bases from J, the junction kept 4 bases outside the gene matches. The length of the CDR3 is 15 residues. The CDR3 DNA follows: TGTGCCATCAGTGCGGGACAGGGGGCATTCTACGAGCAGTACGTC. This sequence encodes CAISAGQGAFYEQYV.

V usage is TRBV27 and J usage is TRBJ1-2; 9 bases are a match to TRBD1. The germline gives CDR1 MNHEY, CDR2 SMNVEV (reference sequence). This CDR3 spans 16 amino acids. Trimming removed 5 bases from V and 6 bases from J; junction bases left unmatched: 13. The CDR3 DNA sequence: TGTGCCAGCAGTACTTCCGGGACAGGGAAACGGGATGGCTACACCTTC. It yields the protein CASSTSGTGKRDGYTF.

Here the CDR3 DNA reads TGTGCCAGTAAAGCGGGAGCAGGGCGTCGAGGAAACACCATATATTTT. This codes for CASKAGAGRRGNTIYF. The rearrangement links TRBV19 to TRBJ1-3, with a possible D match to TRBD1 (5 bases). Looked up from germline, CDR1 is LNHDA and CDR2 is SQIVND (reference sequence). The CDR3 is made up of 16 amino acids. V was trimmed by 7 bases and J by 4 bases, leaving 20 bases between them.

This rearrangement joins TRBV11-3 to TRBJ1-6; D unresolved. Germline CDR1 reads SGHNT; CDR2 reads YENEEA. V dropped 5 bases and J dropped 6 bases, with 17 bases sitting between them. This CDR3 has 16 residues. CDR3 amino acids: CASSGAAPSVNSPLHF. CDR3 in DNA: TGTGCCAGCAGCGGAGCGGCGCCGTCGGTTAATTCACCCCTCCACTTT.

This clone was recorded a few times. The chain combines TRBV6-5 with TRBJ1-5; 8 nucleotides line up with TRBD1. V gave up 4 bases and J gave up 6 bases; unmatched junction bases: 2. CDR1 and CDR2 from the germline V gene are MNHEY and SVGAGI. There are 13 residues in the CDR3. Here the CDR3 reads CASSSDRAQPQHF. CDR3 nucleotides: TGTGCCAGCAGTTCGGACAGGGCTCAGCCCCAGCATTTT.

This clone has only a few counts. The genes are TRBV7-3 and TRBJ2-5; 9 positions match TRBD2. V shed 5 bases and J 5 bases; nucleotides not matched to a gene: 9. The CDR3 runs 15 residues. Germline lookup yields CDR1 SGHTA and CDR2 FQGTGA. The CDR3 reads CASSLSGTSMETQYF. In DNA form, the CDR3 reads TGTGCCAGCAGCCTCTCCGGGACTAGCATGGAGACCCAGTACTTC.

This clone occurred a few times. The chain employs TRBV11-3 and TRBJ2-2; perhaps TRBD2 as D (5 bases). Germline V gene data show CDR1 as SGHNT and CDR2 as YENEEA. There are 16 residues in the CDR3. Between the trimmed V and J ends, which lost 5 bases and 1 base, there was a span of 14 bases. In nucleotides, the CDR3 is TGTGCCAGCAGCGGCACCGGGATAAAGAACACCGGGGAGCTGTTTTTT. Protein product: CASSGTGIKNTGELFF. The whole variable domain, remainder taken from reference TRBV11-3 and TRBJ2-2, is EAGVVQSPRYKIIEKKQPVAFWCNPISGHNTLYWYLQNLGQGPELLIRYENEEAVDDSQLPKDRFSAERLKGVDSTLKIQPAELGDSAVYLCASSGTGIKNTGELFFGEGSRLTVL.

The CDR3 is CSVEAAGNTIYF. The CDR3 region has the DNA TGCAGCGTTGAAGCAGCGGGAAACACCATATATTTT. V and J are TRBV29-1 and TRBJ1-3, with D unresolved. The V and J ends lost 1 base and 4 bases respectively, with 5 bases between them. The CDR3 totals 12 residues. The germline V gene has CDR1 SQVTM and CDR2 ANQGSEA.

This clone was picked up one time. The V call is TRBV6-5, the J call TRBJ1-3, with unresolved D. The CDR3 is 15 amino acids. The V gene lost 4 bases and the J gene lost 0 bases, with 10 bases spanning the gap. Germline V gene data show CDR1 as MNHEY and CDR2 as SVGAGI. CDR3 sequence (DNA): TGTGCCAGCAGTTCCGTCGGGTTCTCTGGAAACACCATATATTTT. Residues: CASSSVGFSGNTIYF.